Sequencing of this TCR beta chain was carried out in a study of blood T cell repertoires in COVID-19. Study information: Researchers got acute and convalescent COVID-19 samples from the United States, Italy and Spain.

The CDR3 has 16 residues. Germline loops: CDR1 MNHEY, CDR2 SMNVEV (reference sequence). The V gene lost 3 bases and the J gene lost 1 base, with 16 bases spanning the gap. Cohort 3 recovery required two negative PCRs, clearance, or symptom resolution. Under the authors' procedure: Amplified reference gene primers provided the basis for estimating nucleated cell counts. Repertoires were generated with immunoSEQ multiplex PCR, while TCRdb's copy carries only in-frame clones and drops some. Clone size and V and J calls were adopted from that table, with D and trimming inferred from the DNA. This table holds approximately 280,000 clones, around 85% found once.

V gene TRBV27 combines with J gene TRBJ2-7, with D perhaps matching TRBD1 (6 bases). The specimen was PBMCs or T cells enriched from blood (not recorded which). The clonotype was recovered from a woman aged 50 to 60 who had recovered from COVID-19. The CDR3 region is CASSLYTGSFSYEQYF. CDR3 coding DNA: TGTGCCAGCAGTTTGTACACAGGGTCGTTTTCCTACGAGCAGTACTTC.